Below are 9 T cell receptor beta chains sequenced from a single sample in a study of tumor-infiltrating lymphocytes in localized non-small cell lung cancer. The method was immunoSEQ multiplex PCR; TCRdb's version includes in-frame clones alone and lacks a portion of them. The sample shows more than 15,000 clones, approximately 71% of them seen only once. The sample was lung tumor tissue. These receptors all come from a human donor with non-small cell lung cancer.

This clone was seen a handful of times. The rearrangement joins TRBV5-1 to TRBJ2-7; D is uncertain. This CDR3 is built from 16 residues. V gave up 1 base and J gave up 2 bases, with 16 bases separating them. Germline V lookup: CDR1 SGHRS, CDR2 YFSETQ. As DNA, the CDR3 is TGCGCCAGCAGCTTGAGGCAAGATTCTTTCCCCTACGAGCAGTACTTC. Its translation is CASSLRQDSFPYEQYF.

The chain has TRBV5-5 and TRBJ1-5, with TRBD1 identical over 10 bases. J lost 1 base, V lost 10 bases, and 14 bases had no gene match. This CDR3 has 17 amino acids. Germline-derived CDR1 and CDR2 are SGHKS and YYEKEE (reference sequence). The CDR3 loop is CAGGGTGDIGSNQPQHF. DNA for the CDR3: TGTGCCGGGGGCGGGACAGGGGATATCGGGAGCAATCAGCCCCAGCATTTT.

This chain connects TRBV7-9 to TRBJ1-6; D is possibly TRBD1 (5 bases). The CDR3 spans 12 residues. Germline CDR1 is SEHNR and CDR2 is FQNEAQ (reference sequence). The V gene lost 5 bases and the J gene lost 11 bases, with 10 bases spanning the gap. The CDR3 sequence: CASSQRGPPLHF. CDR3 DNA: TGTGCCAGCAGCCAGAGGGGACCACCCCTCCACTTT.

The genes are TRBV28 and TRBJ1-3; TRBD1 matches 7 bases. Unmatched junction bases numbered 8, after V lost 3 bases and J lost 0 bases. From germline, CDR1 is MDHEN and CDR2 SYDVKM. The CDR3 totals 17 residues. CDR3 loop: CASSFFPGQNSGNTIYF. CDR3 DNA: TGTGCCAGCAGTTTTTTCCCGGGACAGAACTCTGGAAACACCATATATTTT.

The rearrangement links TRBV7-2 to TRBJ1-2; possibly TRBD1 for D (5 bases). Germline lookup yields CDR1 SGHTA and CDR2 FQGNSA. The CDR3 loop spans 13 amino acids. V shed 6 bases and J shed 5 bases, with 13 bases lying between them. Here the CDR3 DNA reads TGTGCCAGCAGTCCAGACAGTTGGTATGGCTACACCTTC. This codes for CASSPDSWYGYTF. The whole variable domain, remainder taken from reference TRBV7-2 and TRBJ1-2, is GAGVSQSPSNKVTEKGKDVELRCDPISGHTALYWYRQSLGQGLEFLIYFQGNSAPDKSGLPSDRFSAERTGGSVSTLTIQRTQQEDSAVYLCASSPDSWYGYTFGSGTRLTVV.

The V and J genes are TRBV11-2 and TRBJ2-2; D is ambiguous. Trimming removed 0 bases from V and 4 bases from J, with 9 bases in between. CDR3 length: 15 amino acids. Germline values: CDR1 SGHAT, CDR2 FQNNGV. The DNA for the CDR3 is TGTGCCAGCAGCTTAGACGGTGCTTCCACCGGGGAGCTGTTTTTT. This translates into CASSLDGASTGELFF. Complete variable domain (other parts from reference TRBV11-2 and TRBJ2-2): EAGVAQSPRYKIIEKRQSVAFWCNPISGHATLYWYQQILGQGPKLLIQFQNNGVVDDSQLPKDRFSAERLKGVDSTLKIQPAKLEDSAVYLCASSLDGASTGELFFGEGSRLTVL.

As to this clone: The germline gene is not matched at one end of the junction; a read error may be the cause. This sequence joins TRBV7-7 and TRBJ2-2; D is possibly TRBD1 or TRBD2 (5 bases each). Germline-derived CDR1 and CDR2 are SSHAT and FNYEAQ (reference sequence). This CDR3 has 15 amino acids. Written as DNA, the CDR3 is TGTGCTAGCAGCTTAGAAGGGACGGTTGCCGGGGAGCTGTTTTTT. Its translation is CASSLEGTVAGELFF.

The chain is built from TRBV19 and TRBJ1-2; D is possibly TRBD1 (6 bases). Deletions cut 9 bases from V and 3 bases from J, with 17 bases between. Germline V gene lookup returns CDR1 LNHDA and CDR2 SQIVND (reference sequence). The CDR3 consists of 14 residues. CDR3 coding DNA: TGTGCCAGCACCTTTAGGGGGATCGACTATGGCTACACCTTC. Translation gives CASTFRGIDYGYTF.

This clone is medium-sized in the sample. For the CDR3, the DNA is TGCAGCGTTGGGGAAACAGGTGGGGGTACTGAAGCTTTCTTT. Protein sequence: CSVGETGGGTEAFF. This sequence joins TRBV29-1 and TRBJ1-1; weak D call: TRBD1 (5 bases). Trimming removed 4 bases at V and 5 bases at J, with 17 bases between. Germline CDR1 SQVTM, CDR2 ANQGSEA. The CDR3 is made up of 14 amino acids.